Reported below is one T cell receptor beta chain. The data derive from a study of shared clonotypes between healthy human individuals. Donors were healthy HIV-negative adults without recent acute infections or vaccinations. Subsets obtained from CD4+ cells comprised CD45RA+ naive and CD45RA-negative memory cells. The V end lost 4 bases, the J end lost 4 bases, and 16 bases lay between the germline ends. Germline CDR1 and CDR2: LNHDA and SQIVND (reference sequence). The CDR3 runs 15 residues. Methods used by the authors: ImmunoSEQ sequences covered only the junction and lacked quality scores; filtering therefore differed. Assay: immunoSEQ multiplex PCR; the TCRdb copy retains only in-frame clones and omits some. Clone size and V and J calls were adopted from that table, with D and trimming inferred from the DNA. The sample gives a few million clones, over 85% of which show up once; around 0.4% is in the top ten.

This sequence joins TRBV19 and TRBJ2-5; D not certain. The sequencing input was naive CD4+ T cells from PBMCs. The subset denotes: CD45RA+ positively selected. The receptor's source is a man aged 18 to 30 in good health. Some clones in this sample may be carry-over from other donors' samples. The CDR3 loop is CASSTLPRARETQYF. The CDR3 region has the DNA TGTGCCAGTAGTACCCTCCCCCGGGCGAGAGAGACCCAGTACTTC.